This TCR beta chain was retrieved from a study of beta chain features in type 1 diabetes. The sequenced template was cDNA made from the entire isolated RNA. Sequenced by immunoSEQ multiplex PCR; TCRdb stores in-frame clones only, minus some. The table lists roughly 150,000 clones, 11% of them singletons. Deletions cut 1 base from V and 5 bases from J, with 10 bases between. The CDR3 covers 14 residues. Germline CDR1 is LGHNA and CDR2 is YSLEER. The sequenced material came from central memory CD4+ T cells from blood. V usage is TRBV4-3 and J usage is TRBJ2-3; D might be TRBD1 or TRBD2, each matching 5 bases. This clonotype was obtained from a man aged 18-30 years in good health. The CDR3 region has the DNA TGCGCCAGCAGCCAAGGACTACAGGAAGATACGCAGTATTTT. Residues: CASSQGLQEDTQYF.